Listed here is a single TCR beta chain. The antigen is not known. Assay: immunoSEQ multiplex PCR; the TCRdb copy retains only in-frame clones and omits some. This sample has approximately 12,000 clones, with 84% found just once. This sample was taken from a study of graft-versus-host responses after intestinal transplantation. Whole-study context: Every recipient had anti-thymocyte globulin induction and two to four years of tacrolimus plus steroids.

Whole-study results and caveats: GvH clones turned up in recipient marrow; some had shown up first in ileum or blood.

Germline-derived CDR1 and CDR2 are KGHSH and LQKENI. The CDR3 is 16 amino acids. Trimming took off 2 bases at V and 0 bases at J, with 11 bases between the two ends. The source material was PBMCs, sampled about 300 days after intestinal transplant. This chain links TRBV18 with TRBJ2-1; no reliable D call. This clonotype originated in a human patient who received an intestinal transplant, so some T cells may come from the graft donor. DNA for the CDR3: TGTGCCAGCTCACCAGGTTACGGAAGCTCCTACAATGAGCAGTTCTTC. This translates into CASSPGYGSSYNEQFF. The full variable domain, its missing parts supplied by reference TRBV18 and TRBJ2-1, is NAGVMQNPRHLVRRRGQEARLRCSPMKGHSHVYWYRQLPEEGLKFMVYLQKENIIDESGMPKERFSAEFPKEGPSILRIQQVVRGDSAAYFCASSPGYGSSYNEQFFGPGTRLTVL.